This T cell receptor beta chain was found in a study of T cells in Graves' hyperthyroidism and ophthalmopathy. Amplification targeted TCR beta CDR3 regions from RNA transcripts. TCR CDR3 regions were first amplified by RT-PCR with HTBI primers. TCRdb ran MiXCR on the multiplex PCR reads and lists one entry per CDR3 protein. The table records approximately 600,000 distinct CDR3 sequences, 20% to 25% of them present only once. General study findings and limits: The majority of expanded thyroid clonotypes above 0.001 also appeared in blood.

This clonotype has ten or more counts. Its antigen is not known. This CDR3 spans 15 amino acids. The V gene lost 3 bases and the J gene lost 0 bases, with 10 bases spanning the gap. In germline, CDR1 is LNHNV, CDR2 YYDKDF (reference sequence). Exclusion of a patient resulted from uncontrolled infection, other autoimmune disease, pregnancy or lactation. Used for diagnoses were clinical symptoms, serum thyroxine and TRAb, thyroid ultrasound and orbital computed tomography. Fresh 10 ml peripheral blood yielded PBMCs. The source material was blood. V usage is TRBV15 and J usage is TRBJ2-3; a weak D match, TRBD1 (6 bases). The sequence was collected from a man younger than 45 with Graves' ophthalmopathy. The CDR3, as DNA: TGTGCCACCAGCAGCGACAGGTTTAGCACAGATACGCAGTATTTT. Protein sequence: CATSSDRFSTDTQYF.